The 26 T cell receptor beta chains below were found in one sample sequenced in a study of blood T cell repertoires in COVID-19 (dated by TCRdb to about 2020). Library preparation was by the immunoSEQ multiplex PCR assay. TCRdb retrieved this table from immuneACCESS and kept in-frame rearrangements only. Not all clones are present; in checked studies, unresolved V genes account for under half, and no reason is known for the remainder. The sample table contains 150,000 to 200,000 clones; only one count was recorded for around 82% of them. Roughly 6.4% of the sample goes to the ten largest clones. Sequenced input: peripheral blood. The receptor set was obtained from a woman between 35 and 50 years old with COVID-19, enrolled during active disease.

The CDR3 sequence: CASSWRTDGYTF. CDR3 DNA sequence: TGTGCCAGCAGTTGGCGGACAGACGGCTACACCTTC. V and J are TRBV28 and TRBJ1-2, with D possibly being TRBD1 (6 bases). The CDR3 runs to 12 residues. V gave up 4 bases and J gave up 8 bases, with 11 bases separating them. Germline V gene data show CDR1 as MDHEN and CDR2 as SYDVKM.

The V call is TRBV3-1 (or the pseudogene TRBV3-2), the J call TRBJ1-2, with D maybe TRBD1 (5 bases). Germline lookup yields CDR1 LGHDT and CDR2 YNNKEL (reference sequence). The CDR3 runs 12 residues. V was shortened by 2 bases and J by 5 bases, with 6 bases between the two germline ends. The CDR3 protein is CASSQKGYGYTF. Written as DNA, the CDR3 is TGTGCCAGCAGCCAAAAGGGGTATGGCTACACCTTC.

This clone was detected a few times. The chain recombines TRBV29-1 with TRBJ1-3; D may be TRBD1 (6 bases). V dropped 6 bases and J dropped 0 bases, with 12 bases sitting between them. Germline CDR1 SQVTM, CDR2 ANQGSEA. The CDR3 extends over 14 amino acids. CDR3 sequence: CSVTRDISGNTIYF. As DNA, the CDR3 is TGCAGCGTGACACGGGACATCTCTGGAAACACCATATATTTT.

The chain joins TRBV19 to TRBJ1-5; TRBD1 aligns across 7 bases. Germline V gives CDR1 LNHDA, CDR2 SQIVND (reference sequence). V was clipped by 5 bases and J by 5 bases; unmatched bases: 15. There are 17 residues in the CDR3. The CDR3 coding sequence is TGTGCCAGTAGTGTTGCCGGGACAGTGAAGTTTTATCAGCCCCAGCATTTT. Its translation is CASSVAGTVKFYQPQHF. Full variable domain (remainder filled in from reference TRBV19 and TRBJ1-5): DGGITQSPKYLFRKEGQNVTLSCEQNLNHDAMYWYRQDPGQGLRLIYYSQIVNDFQKGDIAEGYSVSREKKESFPLTVTSAQKNPTAFYLCASSVAGTVKFYQPQHFGDGTRLSIL.

This clone has only one observation. The V call is TRBV5-6, the J call TRBJ2-2; maybe TRBD1 (5 bases). The CDR3 extends over 15 amino acids. V gave up 2 bases and J gave up 6 bases, with 14 bases separating them. The germline CDR1 and CDR2 sequences are SGHDT and YYEEEE. The CDR3 DNA sequence: TGTGCCAGCAGCTTAGGGCTACAGGACCCCGGGGAGCTGTTTTTT. It translates to CASSLGLQDPGELFF.

V and J are TRBV9 and TRBJ2-3, with D tentatively TRBD1 (7 bases). Trimming cost V 4 bases and J 6 bases, with 21 bases left between them. The germline CDR1 and CDR2 sequences are SGDLS and YYNGEE. This CDR3 is 16 amino acids long. CDR3 protein: CASSLRGTVRSDTQYF. The CDR3, as DNA: TGTGCCAGCAGCCTCCGGGGGACAGTACGGTCGGATACGCAGTATTTT.

The chain is built from TRBV5-1 and TRBJ2-1; the D is unclear. Trimming pared 5 bases from V and 8 bases from J, leaving 17 bases between. This CDR3 contains 14 residues. Looked up from germline, CDR1 is SGHRS and CDR2 is YFSETQ. CDR3 loop: CASSRGPTFDEQFF. DNA of the CDR3: TGCGCCAGCAGTAGAGGTCCCACATTTGATGAGCAGTTCTTC.

The chain combines TRBV30 with TRBJ2-7; TRBD2 aligns across 7 bases. Germline V gene sequence: CDR1 GTSNPN, CDR2 SVGIG (reference sequence). Unmatched junction bases numbered 14, after V lost 2 bases and J lost 7 bases. The CDR3 loop spans 15 amino acids. The chain's CDR3 is CAWSFERGGPKEQYF. DNA of the CDR3: TGTGCCTGGAGTTTCGAGCGGGGAGGTCCCAAGGAGCAGTACTTC.

J is TRBJ2-5 and V is TRBV7-6; TRBD2 matches at 13 bases. Germline assignment: CDR1 SGHVS and CDR2 FNYEAQ. The CDR3 has 16 amino acids. The ends lost 3 bases at V and 5 bases at J; junction bases unmatched: 6. The CDR3 loop reads CASSLWTSGRFETQYF. The CDR3 bases are TGTGCCAGCAGCTTGTGGACTAGCGGGAGATTCGAGACCCAGTACTTC.

This chain connects TRBV4-1 to TRBJ1-6, with 9 bases fitting TRBD1. Germline trimming cut 2 bases from V and 9 bases from J; bases unmatched to any gene: 5. In germline, CDR1 is MGHRA, CDR2 YSYEKL. The CDR3 has 15 residues. The CDR3 DNA sequence: TGCGCCAGCAGCCAACGGGACAGGGACGGTTCACCCCTCCACTTT. It specifies CASSQRDRDGSPLHF.

The rearrangement uses TRBV30 and TRBJ1-1; 10 bases are shared with TRBD1. Germline V CDR1 and CDR2: GTSNPN, SVGIG (reference sequence). The CDR3 extends over 13 amino acids. With 5 bases clipped from V and 8 bases from J, the junction kept 8 bases outside the gene matches. The CDR3 DNA sequence: TGTGCCTGGGACAGGGGGCGCGGAGGAGAAGCTTTCTTT. Amino acid sequence: CAWDRGRGGEAFF. The whole variable domain, remainder taken from reference TRBV30 and TRBJ1-1, is SQTIHQWPATLVQPVGSPLSLECTVEGTSNPNLYWYRQAAGRGLQLLFYSVGIGQISSEVPQNLSASRPQDRQFILSSKKLLLSDSGFYLCAWDRGRGGEAFFGQGTRLTVV.

This chain connects TRBV9 to TRBJ2-7, with D unresolved. V lost 0 bases and J lost 2, with 9 bases in between. The V gene's germline CDR1 is SGDLS and CDR2 YYNGEE. The CDR3 extends over 14 amino acids. The CDR3 sequence is CASSVGDEAYEQYF. The CDR3 coding sequence is TGTGCCAGCAGCGTAGGCGACGAGGCCTACGAGCAGTACTTC.

This clone was counted at least ten times. The rearrangement uses TRBV5-4 and TRBJ2-7, with TRBD2 matching 9 bases. The CDR3 has 15 residues. J was trimmed by 4 bases and V by 2 bases; bases with no gene match: 7. The V gene's germline CDR1 is SGHNT and CDR2 YYREEE (reference sequence). The CDR3: CASSLAGGTRYEQYF. CDR3 nucleotide sequence: TGTGCCAGCAGCTTAGCGGGAGGTACAAGGTACGAGCAGTACTTC.

The CDR3: CATTLTGANTEAFF. DNA of the CDR3: TGTGCCACCACACTGACAGGGGCGAACACTGAAGCTTTCTTT. The gene calls are TRBV15 and TRBJ1-1; TRBD1 matches at 8 bases. Germline CDR1 is LNHNV and CDR2 is YYDKDF (reference sequence). The CDR3 covers 14 residues. V shed 7 bases, J shed 1 base, and the junction held 5 bases outside the gene matches.

The V gene is TRBV4-2, the J gene TRBJ1-4; tentatively, D is TRBD1 (5 bases). V was cut by 1 base and J by 4 bases, with 13 bases left in between. Germline V gene sequence: CDR1 LGHNA, CDR2 YNFKEQ. The CDR3 is 16 residues long. The CDR3: CASSQGRGEGNEKLFF. CDR3 in DNA: TGTGCCAGCAGCCAAGGACGAGGGGAGGGTAATGAAAAACTGTTTTTT.

This clone has just one count. The rearrangement joins TRBV27 to TRBJ1-4, with D possibly matching TRBD1 (6 bases). Germline lookup yields CDR1 MNHEY and CDR2 SMNVEV (reference sequence). CDR3 length: 19 residues. Between the trimmed V and J ends, which lost 3 bases and 7 bases, there was a span of 27 bases. As DNA, the CDR3 is TGTGCCAGCAGTTTGGACAGAGGGGTTTTAAGTCGGTCCGTTGAAAAACTGTTTTTT. It translates to CASSLDRGVLSRSVEKLFF.

The chain couples TRBV27 to TRBJ2-3; tentative D call: TRBD1 (5 bases). The V end lost 5 bases, the J end lost 2 bases, and 14 bases lay between the germline ends. This CDR3 spans 15 amino acids. CDR1 is MNHEY, CDR2 SMNVEV, per germline (reference sequence). CDR3 DNA: TGTGCCAGCAGTCCGGAACAGACAGTCACAGATACGCAGTATTTT. It encodes CASSPEQTVTDTQYF.

The V call is TRBV19, the J call TRBJ1-6; the D gene is possibly TRBD1 (6 bases). CDR1 is LNHDA and CDR2 is SQIVND in the germline V gene (reference sequence). The CDR3 runs 13 residues. Trimming took 4 bases from V and 8 from J, leaving 9 bases between them. The CDR3: CASSTNRDSPLHF. As DNA, the CDR3 is TGTGCCAGTAGTACGAACAGGGATTCACCCCTCCACTTT.

The rearrangement uses TRBV12-5 and TRBJ1-1; the D is unclear. The CDR3 runs 13 residues. With 1 base removed from V and 1 base from J, the gap between germline ends came to 4 bases. Germline CDR1 reads LGHNT; CDR2 reads FRNRAP. The DNA for the CDR3 is TGTGCTAGTGGTTTGGCCTCGAACACTGAAGCTTTCTTT. Protein sequence: CASGLASNTEAFF.

This clone was detected only once. The chain links TRBV7-8 to TRBJ1-1; TRBD1 is a possible D gene (6 bases). Trimming took off 1 base at V and 2 bases at J, with 11 bases between the two ends. Germline CDR1 and CDR2: SGHVS and FQNEAQ. This CDR3 region has 15 residues. The CDR3 loop is CASSLVLGANTEAFF. Here the CDR3 DNA reads TGTGCCAGCAGCTTAGTTCTGGGGGCAAACACTGAAGCTTTCTTT.

This sequence joins TRBV7-8 and TRBJ1-1, with 8 bases identical to TRBD1. Germline V gene lookup returns CDR1 SGHVS and CDR2 FQNEAQ. Germline trimming cut 1 base from V and 5 bases from J; bases unmatched to any gene: 9. The CDR3 is made up of 16 amino acids. Here the CDR3 DNA reads TGTGCCAGCAGCTTAGGAGCAGGGGGCGCACGGACTGAAGCTTTCTTT. Protein: CASSLGAGGARTEAFF.

V and J are TRBV18 and TRBJ2-5; possibly TRBD1 for D (7 bases). This CDR3 spans 16 amino acids. CDR1 is KGHSH, CDR2 LQKENI, per germline. V lost 5 bases, J lost 5 bases, and 21 bases lay in between. The CDR3 protein is CASSTAGTARGETQYF. CDR3 coding DNA: TGTGCCAGCTCAACCGCCGGGACAGCTCGGGGGGAGACCCAGTACTTC.

This clone was counted once. The chain recombines TRBV28 with TRBJ2-1; 7 positions match TRBD2. This CDR3 contains 16 residues. Germline CDR1 and CDR2: MDHEN and SYDVKM. With V trimmed by 2 bases and J by 3 bases, 7 bases remained unmatched. The CDR3 protein is CASSLLAARGYNEQFF. For the CDR3, the DNA is TGTGCCAGCAGTTTACTAGCGGCCCGGGGCTACAATGAGCAGTTCTTC. Full variable domain (missing parts from reference TRBV28 and TRBJ2-1): DVKVTQSSRYLVKRTGEKVFLECVQDMDHENMFWYRQDPGLGLRLIYFSYDVKMKEKGDIPEGYSVSREKKERFSLILESASTNQTSMYLCASSLLAARGYNEQFFGPGTRLTVL.

This clone was observed a few times. V and J are TRBV6-2 or TRBV6-3 and TRBJ2-1; weak D call: TRBD2 (6 bases). V was pared by 3 bases and J by 3 bases, with 9 bases between. The germline CDR1 and CDR2 sequences are MNHEY and SVGEGT. The CDR3 spans 14 residues. In nucleotides, the CDR3 is TGTGCCAGCAGTTATTCGGGGGACTACAATGAGCAGTTCTTC. This encodes CASSYSGDYNEQFF.

The chain recombines TRBV7-9 with TRBJ2-3; D is unclear. Trimming removed 2 bases at V and 5 bases at J, with 2 bases between. Looked up from germline, CDR1 is SEHNR and CDR2 is FQNEAQ (reference sequence). The CDR3 runs 11 residues. CDR3 bases: TGTGCCAGCAGCTTACAAGATACGCAGTATTTT. Translated, it gives CASSLQDTQYF.

The chain employs TRBV19 and TRBJ2-2; 10 nucleotides agree with TRBD1. From germline, CDR1 is LNHDA and CDR2 SQIVND (reference sequence). The CDR3 has 15 residues. V trimming: 8 bases; J trimming: 4 bases; junction bases outside the gene matches: 7. The CDR3 DNA reads as TGTGCCAGTCAAGACAGGGGGCAGGGCACCGGGGAGCTGTTTTTT. Translating it yields CASQDRGQGTGELFF. Based on the CDR3 plus reference TRBV19 and TRBJ2-2, the full variable domain is DGGITQSPKYLFRKEGQNVTLSCEQNLNHDAMYWYRQDPGQGLRLIYYSQIVNDFQKGDIAEGYSVSREKKESFPLTVTSAQKNPTAFYLCASQDRGQGTGELFFGEGSRLTVL.